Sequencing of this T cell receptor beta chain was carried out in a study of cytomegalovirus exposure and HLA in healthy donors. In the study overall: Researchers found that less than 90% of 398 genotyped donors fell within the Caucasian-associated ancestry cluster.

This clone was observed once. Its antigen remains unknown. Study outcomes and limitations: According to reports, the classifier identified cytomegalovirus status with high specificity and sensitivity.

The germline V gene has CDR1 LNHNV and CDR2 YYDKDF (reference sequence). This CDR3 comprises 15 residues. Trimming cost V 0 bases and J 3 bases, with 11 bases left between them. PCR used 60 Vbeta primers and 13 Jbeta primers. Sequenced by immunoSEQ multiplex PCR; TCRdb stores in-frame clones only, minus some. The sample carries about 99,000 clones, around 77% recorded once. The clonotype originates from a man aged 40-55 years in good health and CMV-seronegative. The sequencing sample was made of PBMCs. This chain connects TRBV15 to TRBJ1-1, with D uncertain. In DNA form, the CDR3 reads TGTGCCACCAGCAGAGATCTTCGGAGGGACACTGAAGCTTTCTTT. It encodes CATSRDLRRDTEAFF.